The 9 T cell receptor beta chains listed next were all sequenced from one sample in a study of T cell clones after liver transplantation. The repertoire was sequenced with immunoSEQ multiplex PCR; TCRdb's copy has only in-frame clones and lacks some. The data contain about 16,000 clones, more than 70% of them seen just once; the ten biggest clones take up about a third. Material: CD8+ T cells from blood, obtained around 50 months after liver transplant. The receptors stem from a human patient who received a liver transplant. The graft donor may account for some of the T cells.

The rearrangement uses TRBV29-1 and TRBJ2-7; TRBD2 aligns across 13 bases. The CDR3 runs to 14 residues. Germline trimming cut 3 bases from V and 4 bases from J; bases unmatched to any gene: 3. CDR1 is SQVTM, CDR2 ANQGSEA, per germline. The CDR3 DNA is TGCAGCGTTGAGTTACTAGCGGGAGGGTACGAGCAGTACTTC. Protein sequence: CSVELLAGGYEQYF.

This clone was detected only once. The CDR3 sequence: CASRPGTGNTGELFF. CDR3 bases: TGTGCCAGCAGACCCGGGACAGGGAACACCGGGGAGCTGTTTTTT. The chain is built from TRBV6-6 and TRBJ2-2; 8 bases match TRBD1. Germline V lookup: CDR1 MNHNY, CDR2 SVGAGI (reference sequence). J lost 1 base, V lost 6 bases, and 4 bases had no gene match. The CDR3 spans 15 residues.

The gene calls are TRBV4-3 and TRBJ2-7; weak D call: TRBD2 (6 bases). V was trimmed by 0 bases and J by 2 bases, leaving 17 bases between them. The CDR3 spans 17 residues. Germline CDR1 reads LGHNA; CDR2 reads YSLEER. The CDR3 bases are TGCGCCAGCAGCCAAGAAATGAAGCAGGGACTGGCCTACGAGCAGTACTTC. Residues: CASSQEMKQGLAYEQYF.

This clone appeared once. The gene calls are TRBV6-9 and TRBJ1-6; D is perhaps TRBD1 (6 bases). The germline CDR1 and CDR2 sequences are MNHGY and SVAAGI. V was clipped by 2 bases and J by 7 bases, with 15 bases between them. The CDR3 has 16 residues. This chain's CDR3 is CASSYARGKSNSPLHF. CDR3 DNA sequence: TGTGCCAGCAGTTATGCCAGGGGAAAGAGCAATTCACCCCTCCACTTT.

V and J are TRBV4-3 and TRBJ2-1, with TRBD1 matching over 10 bases. V was clipped by 3 bases and J by 5 bases; unmatched bases: 4. Germline V gene sequence: CDR1 LGHNA, CDR2 YSLEER. This CDR3 is 15 amino acids long. Here the CDR3 DNA reads TGCGCCAGCAGCCAGGACAGGGGGTGGGACAATGAGCAGTTCTTC. It yields the protein CASSQDRGWDNEQFF.

The chain is built from TRBV7-3 and TRBJ2-3; TRBD2 matches 7 bases. Germline V gene sequence: CDR1 SGHTA, CDR2 FQGTGA. The CDR3 loop spans 16 amino acids. V lost 0 bases and J lost 5; bases outside the gene matches: 8. CDR3 protein: CASSLTSGAPGDTQYF. The DNA for the CDR3 is TGTGCCAGCAGCTTAACCAGCGGGGCTCCGGGAGATACGCAGTATTTT.

This chain connects TRBV5-6 to TRBJ2-7; D unclear. Deletions cut 4 bases from V and 2 bases from J, with 10 bases between. The CDR3 sequence is 13 residues long. Germline V gene data show CDR1 as SGHDT and CDR2 as YYEEEE. Written as DNA, the CDR3 is TGTGCCAGCAGCCTCGGGTTAACCTACGAGCAGTACTTC. This translates into CASSLGLTYEQYF.

This sequence joins TRBV5-5 and TRBJ1-4; a possible D gene is TRBD1 (5 bases). This CDR3 region has 14 residues. Germline assignment: CDR1 SGHKS and CDR2 YYEKEE (reference sequence). The V end lost 2 bases, the J end lost 7 bases, and 12 bases lay between the germline ends. In DNA form, the CDR3 reads TGTGCCAGCAGCTTAAAAGGGGCAAGTGAAAAACTGTTTTTT. It yields the protein CASSLKGASEKLFF.

This clone appeared once. This chain links TRBV4-1 with TRBJ2-7; TRBD2 might be the D (6 bases). The V gene lost 1 base and the J gene lost 0 bases, with 10 bases spanning the gap. The CDR3 is made up of 15 amino acids. Germline values: CDR1 MGHRA, CDR2 YSYEKL. In DNA form, the CDR3 reads TGCGCCAGCAGCCAAGTTCGGGGGAGCTCCTACGAGCAGTACTTC. Translating it yields CASSQVRGSSYEQYF.